This T cell receptor (beta chain) was found in a study of T cells in Graves' hyperthyroidism and ophthalmopathy. CDR1 and CDR2 from the germline V gene are SNHLY and FYNNEI. The length of the CDR3 is 13 residues. Trimming stripped 4 bases from V and 4 bases from J, with 8 bases between. Overall study findings and caveats: Peripheral blood also featured most of the thyroid clonotypes expanded above 0.001.

It was RNA transcripts that yielded the amplified TCR beta CDR3 regions. The study used the HTBI primer set for a first-round RT-PCR of the TCR CDR3. TCRdb ran MiXCR on the multiplex PCR reads and lists one entry per CDR3 protein. This table holds about 400,000 distinct CDR3 sequences, approximately 14% found once. This clonotype occurred many times. The antigen is undetermined. Material for sequencing was blood. The sequence was collected from a woman younger than 35 with Graves' hyperthyroidism. The chain recombines TRBV2 with TRBJ1-5; unclear D gene. The CDR3 here is CASSVGQNQPQHF. The CDR3 DNA follows: TGTGCCAGCAGTGTAGGGCAGAATCAGCCCCAGCATTTT.